This TCR beta chain was captured by sequencing in a study of early T cells in non-severe SARS-CoV-2 infection. TCRdb re-analysed the 5' RACE reads in MiXCR, keeping a single row per CDR3 protein. The sample includes around 57,000 distinct CDR3 sequences, 11% of them seen just once. This clonotype was seen ten or more times. Germline values: CDR1 MNHNS, CDR2 SASEGT. The V and J ends lost 0 bases and 3 bases respectively, with 12 bases between them. The CDR3 is 15 amino acids. The sample was whole blood. This TCR was sampled from an adult who was a healthcare worker with PCR-confirmed SARS-CoV-2 infection or an uninfected control (not recorded which). This sequence joins TRBV6-1 and TRBJ2-7, with D unresolved. The CDR3 here is CASSEAPQPFYEQYF. CDR3 coding DNA: TGTGCCAGCAGTGAAGCGCCACAGCCTTTCTACGAGCAGTACTTC.